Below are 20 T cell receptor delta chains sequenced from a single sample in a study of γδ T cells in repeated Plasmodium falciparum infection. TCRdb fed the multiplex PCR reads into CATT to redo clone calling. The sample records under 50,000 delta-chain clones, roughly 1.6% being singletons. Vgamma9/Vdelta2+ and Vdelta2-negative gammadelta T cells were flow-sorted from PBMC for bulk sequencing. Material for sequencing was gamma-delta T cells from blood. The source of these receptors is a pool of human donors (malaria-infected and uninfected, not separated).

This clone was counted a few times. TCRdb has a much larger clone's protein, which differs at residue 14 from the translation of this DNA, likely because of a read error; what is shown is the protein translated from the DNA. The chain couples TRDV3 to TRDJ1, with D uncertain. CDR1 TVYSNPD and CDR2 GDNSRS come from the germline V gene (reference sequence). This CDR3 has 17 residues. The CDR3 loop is CAFKGLWRGGYTDELIF. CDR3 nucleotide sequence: TGTGCCTTTAAAGGACTGTGGAGGGGTGGGTACACCGATGAACTCATCTTT.

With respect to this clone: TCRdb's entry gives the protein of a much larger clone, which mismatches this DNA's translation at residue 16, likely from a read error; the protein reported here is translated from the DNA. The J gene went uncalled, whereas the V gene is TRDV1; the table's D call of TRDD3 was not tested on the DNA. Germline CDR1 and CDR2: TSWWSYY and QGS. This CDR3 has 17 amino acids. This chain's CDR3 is CALGVRGGIPYTDKLTF. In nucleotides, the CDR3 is TGTGCTCTTGGGGTTAGAGGGGGGATCCCCTACACCGATAAACTCACCTTT.

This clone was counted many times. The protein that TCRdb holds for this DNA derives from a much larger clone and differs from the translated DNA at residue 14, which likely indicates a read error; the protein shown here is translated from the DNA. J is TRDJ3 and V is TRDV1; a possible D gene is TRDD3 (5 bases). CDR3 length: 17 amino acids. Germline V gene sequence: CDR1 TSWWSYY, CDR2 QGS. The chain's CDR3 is CALGVNHRPWDTRHMFF. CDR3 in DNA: TGTGCTCTTGGGGTAAACCACAGGCCCTGGGACACCCGACATATGTTTTTC.

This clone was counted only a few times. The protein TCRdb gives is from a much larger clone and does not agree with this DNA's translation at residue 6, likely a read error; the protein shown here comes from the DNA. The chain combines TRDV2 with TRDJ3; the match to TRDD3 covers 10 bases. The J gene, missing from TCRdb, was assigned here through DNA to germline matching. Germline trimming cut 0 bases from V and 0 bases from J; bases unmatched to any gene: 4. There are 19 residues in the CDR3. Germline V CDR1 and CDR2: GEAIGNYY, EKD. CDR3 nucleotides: TGTGCCTGTGACACCACTGGGGGATCCAGCTCCTGGGACACCCGACAGATGTTTTTC. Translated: CACDTTGGSSSWDTRQMFF.

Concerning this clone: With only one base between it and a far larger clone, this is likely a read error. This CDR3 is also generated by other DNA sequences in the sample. The DNA for the CDR3 is TGTGCTCTCGGGGAATTGGTCTGGGGGATACTCCTCCCTAACACCGATAAACTCATCTTT. Its translation is CALGELVWGILLPNTDKLIF. The genes are TRDV1 and TRDJ1; TRDD3 matches 11 bases. TCRdb carries no J gene annotation; the J gene was assigned here by matching the DNA with germline. Germline lookup yields CDR1 TSWWSYY and CDR2 QGS. The CDR3 consists of 20 residues.

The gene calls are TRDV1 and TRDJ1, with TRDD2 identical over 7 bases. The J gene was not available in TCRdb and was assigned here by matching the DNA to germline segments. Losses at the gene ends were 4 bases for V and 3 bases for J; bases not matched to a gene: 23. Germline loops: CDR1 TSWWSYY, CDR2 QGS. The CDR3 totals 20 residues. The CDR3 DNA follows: TGTGCTCTTGGGGTCATGGGTTCCTACCCTGTACCCGACGGGGCCGATAAACTCATCTTT. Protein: CALGVMGSYPVPDGADKLIF.

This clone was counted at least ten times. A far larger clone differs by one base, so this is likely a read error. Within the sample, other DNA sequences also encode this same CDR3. CDR3 nucleotide sequence: TGTGCTCTTGGGGAAACAAGGGCCGCGTACACCGATAAGCTCATCTTT. Its translation is CALGETRAAYTDKLIF. This chain uses TRDV1 with TRDJ1, with D unclear. The CDR3 totals 16 residues. Germline V lookup: CDR1 TSWWSYY, CDR2 QGS.

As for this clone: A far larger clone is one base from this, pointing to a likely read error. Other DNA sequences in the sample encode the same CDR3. DNA for the CDR3: TGTGCTCTTGGGGAACTAGTAGGGATGTACCGACACGCCCCAGTGCTGGGGGATACTACCGATAAACTCATCTTT. Translating gives CALGELVGMYRHAPVLGDTTDKLIF. The rearrangement joins TRDV1 to TRDJ1; 11 nucleotides match TRDD3. TCRdb offers no J gene call, so here the DNA was matched to germline to obtain one. The V segment lost 0 bases and the J segment 2 bases; nucleotides outside the gene matches: 29. Per the germline V gene, CDR1 is TSWWSYY and CDR2 is QGS. The CDR3 spans 25 residues.

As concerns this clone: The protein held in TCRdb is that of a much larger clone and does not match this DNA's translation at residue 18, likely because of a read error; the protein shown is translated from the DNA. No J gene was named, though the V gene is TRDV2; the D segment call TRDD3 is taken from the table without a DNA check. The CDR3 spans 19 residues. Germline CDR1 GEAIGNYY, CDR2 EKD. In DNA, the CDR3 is TGTGCCTGTGACACCGTCCCCCCCTCCTACCAGGCGATACCCATGAAACTCACCTTT. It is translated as CACDTVPPSYQAIPMKLTF.

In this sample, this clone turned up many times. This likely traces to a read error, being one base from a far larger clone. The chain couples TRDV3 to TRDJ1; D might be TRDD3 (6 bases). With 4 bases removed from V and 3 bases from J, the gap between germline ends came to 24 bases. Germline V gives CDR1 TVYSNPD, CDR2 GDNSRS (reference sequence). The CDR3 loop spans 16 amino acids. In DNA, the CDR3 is TGTGCCTCGGGGCCATACTGGAGGATACAACCCGATAAACTCATCTTT. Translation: CASGPYWRIQPDKLIF.

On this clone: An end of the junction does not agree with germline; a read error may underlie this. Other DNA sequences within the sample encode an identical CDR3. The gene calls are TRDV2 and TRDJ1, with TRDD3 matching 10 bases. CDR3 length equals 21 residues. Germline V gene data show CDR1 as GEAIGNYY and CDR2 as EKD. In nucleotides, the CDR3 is TGCGCCTGTGACACCGGCTTCTTTACTGGGGGATTCGCTGAAGACACCGATAAACTCATCTTT. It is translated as CACDTGFFTGGFAEDTDKLIF.

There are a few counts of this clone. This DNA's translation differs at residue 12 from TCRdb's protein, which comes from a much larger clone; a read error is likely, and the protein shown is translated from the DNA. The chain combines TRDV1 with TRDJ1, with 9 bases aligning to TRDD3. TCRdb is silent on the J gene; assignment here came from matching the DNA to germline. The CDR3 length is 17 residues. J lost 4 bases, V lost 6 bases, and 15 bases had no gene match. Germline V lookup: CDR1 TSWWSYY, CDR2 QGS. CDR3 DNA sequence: TGTGCTCTTGGAAAAGGTGAAGGCTGGGGGATTGACGATAAACTCATCTTT. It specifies CALGKGEGWGIDDKLIF.

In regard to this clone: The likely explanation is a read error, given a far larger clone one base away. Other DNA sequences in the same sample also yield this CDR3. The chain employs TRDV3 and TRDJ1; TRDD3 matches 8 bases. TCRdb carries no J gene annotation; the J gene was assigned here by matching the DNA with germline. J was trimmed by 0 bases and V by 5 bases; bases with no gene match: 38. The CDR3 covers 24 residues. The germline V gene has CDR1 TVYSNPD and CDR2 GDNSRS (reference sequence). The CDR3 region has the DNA TGTGCCCTCCCTCAATCCCGCGCAACCCTCACTGGGGGGTCCTCCGACGAGTACACCGATAAACTCATCTTT. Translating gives CALPQSRATLTGGSSDEYTDKLIF. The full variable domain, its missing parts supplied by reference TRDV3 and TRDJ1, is CDKVTQSSPDQTVASGSEVVLLCTYDTVYSNPDLFWYRIRPDYSFQFVFYGDNSRSEGADFTQGRFSVKHILTQKAFHLVISPVRTEDSATYYCALPQSRATLTGGSSDEYTDKLIFGKGTRVTVEP.

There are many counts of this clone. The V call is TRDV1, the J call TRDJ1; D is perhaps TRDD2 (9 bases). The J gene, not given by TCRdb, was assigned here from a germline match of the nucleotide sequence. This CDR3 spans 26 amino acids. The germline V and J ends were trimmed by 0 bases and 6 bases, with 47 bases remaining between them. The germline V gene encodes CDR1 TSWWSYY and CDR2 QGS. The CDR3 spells CALGELLGLPTTGVLGVTYLTYKLIF. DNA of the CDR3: TGTGCTCTTGGGGAACTTCTTGGCCTTCCTACAACGGGGGTACTGGGGGTCACCTACCTGACCTATAAACTCATCTTT.

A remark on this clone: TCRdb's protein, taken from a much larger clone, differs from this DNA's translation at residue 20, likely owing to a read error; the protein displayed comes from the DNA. The CDR3 here is CALGEREYWGISSSWDTRQTFF. In nucleotides, the CDR3 is TGTGCTCTTGGGGAACGGGAGTACTGGGGGATAAGTAGCTCCTGGGACACCCGACAGACGTTTTTC. Called V gene: TRDV1; the J gene was not called; the table's D call TRDD3 went unverified against the DNA. The CDR3 covers 22 residues. Germline loops: CDR1 TSWWSYY, CDR2 QGS.

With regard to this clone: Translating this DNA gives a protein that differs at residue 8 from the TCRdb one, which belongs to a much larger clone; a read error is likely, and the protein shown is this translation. The CDR3 DNA is TGTGCTCTTGGGATCCTTTCCCATACTGGGGGATGCGACACCGATAAACTCATCTTT. It codes for CALGILSHTGGCDTDKLIF. The V gene is TRDV1, the J gene TRDJ1; 10 positions agree with TRDD3. Because TCRdb records no J gene, it was assigned here through a match of the DNA to germline. Looked up from germline, CDR1 is TSWWSYY and CDR2 is QGS. The junction had 15 bases not matched to a gene; V was cut back by 5 bases and J by 0 bases. This CDR3 comprises 19 residues.

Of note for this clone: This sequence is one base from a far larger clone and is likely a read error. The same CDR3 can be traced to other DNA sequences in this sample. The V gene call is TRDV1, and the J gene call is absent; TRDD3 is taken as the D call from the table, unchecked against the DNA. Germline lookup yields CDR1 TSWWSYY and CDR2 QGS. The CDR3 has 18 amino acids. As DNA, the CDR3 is TGCGCTCTTGGGGCCGTTCTTCCTACGGGATACGGACCCGCTGGGCTCATCTTT. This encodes CALGAVLPTGYGPAGLIF.

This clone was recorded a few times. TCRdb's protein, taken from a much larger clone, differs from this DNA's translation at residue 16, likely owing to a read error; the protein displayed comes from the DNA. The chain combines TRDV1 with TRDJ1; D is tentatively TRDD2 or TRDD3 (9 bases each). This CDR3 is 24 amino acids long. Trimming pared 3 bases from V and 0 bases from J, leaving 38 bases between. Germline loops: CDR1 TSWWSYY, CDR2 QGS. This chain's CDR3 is CALGDALPSYQVLGDLGYTDKLIF. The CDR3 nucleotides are TGTGCTCTTGGGGATGCGCTTCCTTCCTACCAGGTACTGGGGGACCTCGGGTACACCGATAAACTCATCTTT.

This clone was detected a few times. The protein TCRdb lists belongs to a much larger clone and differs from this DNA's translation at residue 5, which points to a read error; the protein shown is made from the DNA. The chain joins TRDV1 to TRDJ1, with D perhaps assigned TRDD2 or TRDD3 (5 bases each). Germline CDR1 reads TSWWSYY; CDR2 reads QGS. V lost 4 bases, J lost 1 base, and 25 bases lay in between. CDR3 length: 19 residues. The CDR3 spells CALGGLTGFLGEGTDKLIF. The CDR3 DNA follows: TGTGCTCTTGGGGGACTAACCGGGTTCCTCGGGGAGGGCACCGATAAACTCATCTTT.

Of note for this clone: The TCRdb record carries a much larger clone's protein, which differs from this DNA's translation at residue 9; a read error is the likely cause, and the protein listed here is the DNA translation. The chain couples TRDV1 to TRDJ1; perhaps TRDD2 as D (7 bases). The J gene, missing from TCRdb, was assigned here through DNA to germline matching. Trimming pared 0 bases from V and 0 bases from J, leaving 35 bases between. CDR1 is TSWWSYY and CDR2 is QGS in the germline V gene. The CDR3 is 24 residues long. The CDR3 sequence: CALGELGFSLPRRFLGRNTDKLIF. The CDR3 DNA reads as TGTGCTCTTGGGGAACTCGGTTTCTCACTTCCTAGACGATTCCTGGGGCGAAACACCGATAAACTCATCTTT.